The sequence of this T cell receptor beta chain was determined in a study of T cell changes during pregnancy in multiple sclerosis. This clone was counted between two and nine times. Germline V gene sequence: CDR1 MGHRA, CDR2 YSYEKL. V dropped 4 bases and J dropped 7 bases, with 11 bases sitting between them. CDR3 length equals 12 residues. Sequencing used immunoSEQ multiplex PCR; TCRdb keeps in-frame clones, though not all of them. This table holds some 87,000 clones, roughly 96% found once. This rearrangement joins TRBV4-1 to TRBJ2-7; TRBD2 is a possible D gene (5 bases). Sequenced here: peripheral blood, sampled in the second trimester of pregnancy. The sequence came from a female donor with multiple sclerosis, enrolled in a pregnancy study. The CDR3 nucleotides are TGCGCCAGCAGCCGCATGCCGGGGGAGCAGTACTTC. As protein: CASSRMPGEQYF.